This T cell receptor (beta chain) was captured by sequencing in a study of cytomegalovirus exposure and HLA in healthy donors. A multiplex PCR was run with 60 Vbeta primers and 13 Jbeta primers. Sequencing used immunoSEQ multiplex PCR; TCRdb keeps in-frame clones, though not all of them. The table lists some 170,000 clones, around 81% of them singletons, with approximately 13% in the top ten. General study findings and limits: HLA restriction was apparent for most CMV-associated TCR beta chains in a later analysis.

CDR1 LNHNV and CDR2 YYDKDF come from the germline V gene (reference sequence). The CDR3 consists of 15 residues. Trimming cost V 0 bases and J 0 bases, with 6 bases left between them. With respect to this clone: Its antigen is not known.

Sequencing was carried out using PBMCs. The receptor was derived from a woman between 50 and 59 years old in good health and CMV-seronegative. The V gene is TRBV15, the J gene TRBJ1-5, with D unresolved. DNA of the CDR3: TGTGCCACCAGCAGAGAGCGATATAGCAATCAGCCCCAGCATTTT. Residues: CATSRERYSNQPQHF.